This T cell receptor (beta chain) was recorded in a study of OX40 agonist ivuxolimab in advanced cancers. Overall study context: Males comprised 82.7% of the group, whose mean age was roughly 64 years (range 23 to 79).

Overall study findings and caveats: CD4+ and CD8+ blood T cells expanded clonally by week 6 at 0.1 to 3.0 mg/kg.

Comment on this clone: Its antigen remains unknown.

Blood specimens came from baseline, cycle 4 day 1, and cycle 7 day 1. TCRdb's table, derived via immunoSEQ multiplex PCR, lists solely in-frame clones and lacks some. Of 57,000 or so clones in the sample, about 85% were seen once. Trimming shortened V by 4 bases and J by 5 bases, and 11 bases separated the two germline ends. CDR3 size: 13 residues. Per the germline V gene, CDR1 is MGHDK and CDR2 is SYGVNS. This chain joins TRBV25-1 and TRBJ2-5, with D tentatively TRBD1 (5 bases). This TCR came from an adult with an advanced solid tumor such as melanoma, head and neck, liver or kidney cancer. Sequenced material: CD4+ or CD8+ T cells sorted from blood, taken in a trial of the OX40 agonist ivuxolimab. CDR3 nucleotides: TGTGCCAGCAGTGGTAGGGGCCGGGAGACCCAGTACTTC. Its translation: CASSGRGRETQYF.